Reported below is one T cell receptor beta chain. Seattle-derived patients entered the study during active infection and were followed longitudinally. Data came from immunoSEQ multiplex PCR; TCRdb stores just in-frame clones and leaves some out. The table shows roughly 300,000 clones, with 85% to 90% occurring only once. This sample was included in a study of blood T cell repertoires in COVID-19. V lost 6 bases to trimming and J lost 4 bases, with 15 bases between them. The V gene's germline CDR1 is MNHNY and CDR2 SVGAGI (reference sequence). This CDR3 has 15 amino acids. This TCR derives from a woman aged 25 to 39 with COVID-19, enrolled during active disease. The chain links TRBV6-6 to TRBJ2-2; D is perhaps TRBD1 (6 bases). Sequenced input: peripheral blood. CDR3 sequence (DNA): TGTGCCAGCAGGGGATACTTAGGGGGCACCGGGGAGCTGTTTTTT. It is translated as CASRGYLGGTGELFF.